What follows are 22 T cell receptor beta chains derived from one specimen sequenced in a study of molecular identifiers for immune sequencing clone quantification. TCRdb recomputed calls from the PCR reads with MiXCR, one row per CDR3 protein. The table records about 510,000 distinct CDR3 sequences, roughly 26% of them present only once. The sample consisted of naive CD8+ T cells from blood, with Jurkat cell RNA spiked in. Subset given: FACS-sorted CD8+CD4-CCR7+CD45RA+ naive T cells. The receptors shown here come from a human donor in good health. Some libraries in this study had Jurkat cell RNA spiked in.

The chain couples TRBV4-3 to TRBJ1-1; 8 bases agree with TRBD1. The germline CDR1 and CDR2 sequences are LGHNA and YSLEER. The CDR3 is 17 residues long. Trimming removed 0 bases from V and 6 bases from J; junction bases left unmatched: 12. The CDR3 loop is CASSQDAQGAGPPEAFF. In nucleotides, the CDR3 is TGCGCCAGCAGCCAAGATGCCCAGGGGGCGGGACCCCCTGAAGCTTTCTTT.

The V gene is TRBV2, the J gene TRBJ2-5; D might be TRBD1 or TRBD2, each matching 5 bases. Germline V lookup: CDR1 SNHLY, CDR2 FYNNEI. The V end lost 5 bases, the J end lost 3 bases, and 22 bases lay between the germline ends. This CDR3 has 17 amino acids. For the CDR3, the DNA is TGTGCCAGCAGTACCCCCCGGGACGGGCAATCGGAAGAGACCCAGTACTTC. Translated, it gives CASSTPRDGQSEETQYF.

This clonotype was detected a few times. V is TRBV3-1 and J is TRBJ2-3; D is unclear. The germline gives CDR1 LGHDT, CDR2 YNNKEL (reference sequence). The germline V and J ends were trimmed by 1 base and 6 bases, with 5 bases remaining between them. CDR3 length equals 12 residues. CDR3 nucleotide sequence: TGTGCCAGCAGCCAAGCGTTGGATACGCAGTATTTT. It codes for CASSQALDTQYF.

For this clonotype: This clone may be a read error of a much larger clone one base away. The chain links TRBV2 to TRBJ1-2; D remains ambiguous. Germline V gene data show CDR1 as SNHLY and CDR2 as FYNNEI. With 3 bases removed from V and 5 bases from J, the gap between germline ends came to 10 bases. CDR3 length equals 13 residues. The DNA for the CDR3 is TGTGCCAGCAGTGAGACCAGACCGTATGGCTACACCTTC. This encodes CASSETRPYGYTF.

In regard to this clonotype: An end of the junction differs from the germline gene, which may be a read error. In DNA, the CDR3 is TGTGCCAGCAGCTTACCAGGGGGCAATCAGCCCCGGCATTTT. It encodes CASSLPGGNQPRHF. V is TRBV7-9 and J is TRBJ1-5, with 8 bases matching TRBD1. This CDR3 is 14 amino acids long. Germline V gives CDR1 SEHNR, CDR2 FQNEAQ (reference sequence).

This clonotype was counted many times. The V gene is TRBV14, the J gene TRBJ1-2, with 8 bases fitting TRBD1. The CDR3 extends over 13 amino acids. V lost 4 bases, J lost 6 bases, and 4 bases stayed unmatched. From germline, CDR1 is SGHDN and CDR2 FVKESK. The CDR3 bases are TGTGCCAGCAGCCTGACAGGGGTCGATGGCTACACCTTC. Encoded protein: CASSLTGVDGYTF.

The chain carries TRBV11-2 and TRBJ1-6; no definite D call. The V end was cut by 4 bases, the J end by 0 bases, with 10 bases between. The CDR3 is 16 amino acids. Looked up from germline, CDR1 is SGHAT and CDR2 is FQNNGV. CDR3 loop: CASSYQESSYNSPLHF. The CDR3 DNA is TGTGCCAGCAGCTACCAGGAGAGCTCCTATAATTCACCCCTCCACTTT. Full variable domain (outside the CDR3, taken from reference TRBV11-2 and TRBJ1-6): EAGVAQSPRYKIIEKRQSVAFWCNPISGHATLYWYQQILGQGPKLLIQFQNNGVVDDSQLPKDRFSAERLKGVDSTLKIQPAKLEDSAVYLCASSYQESSYNSPLHFGNGTRLTVT.

In its sample, this clonotype was seen a few times. The chain combines TRBV19 with TRBJ2-2, with 7 bases matching TRBD1. CDR1 is LNHDA, CDR2 SQIVND, per germline (reference sequence). J lost 5 bases, V lost 1 base, and 7 bases had no gene match. The CDR3 has 16 amino acids. The CDR3 loop reads CASSIGQGVRTGELFF. The CDR3 bases are TGTGCCAGTAGTATAGGACAGGGAGTGCGAACCGGGGAGCTGTTTTTT.

About this clonotype itself: Relative to the germline gene, one junction end is altered; a read error may explain this. CDR3 amino acids: CTSSQSTIKDYSNQPQHF. CDR3 bases: TGCACCAGCAGCCAATCCACCATCAAAGATTATAGCAATCAGCCCCAGCATTTT. The chain employs TRBV4-3 and TRBJ1-5; D is uncertain. The CDR3 runs 18 residues. Germline V gene lookup returns CDR1 LGHNA and CDR2 YSLEER.

This clonotype occurred many times. The chain couples TRBV30 to TRBJ1-1, with TRBD1 as a possible D gene (5 bases). V was clipped by 3 bases and J by 4 bases, with 12 bases between them. CDR1 is GTSNPN and CDR2 is SVGIG in the germline V gene (reference sequence). The CDR3 is 13 amino acids. The DNA of the CDR3 is TGTGCCTGGAGGCCCTTTGGGGGCACTGAAGCTTTCTTT. Protein product: CAWRPFGGTEAFF.

As concerns this clonotype: It may be a read error: a sequence one base away is much more abundant. The chain joins TRBV2 to TRBJ2-2; the match to TRBD2 covers 8 bases. The germline V gene has CDR1 SNHLY and CDR2 FYNNEI. This CDR3 contains 15 residues. The ends lost 3 bases at V and 2 bases at J; junction bases unmatched: 2. CDR3 loop: CASSERTSNTGELFF. The CDR3 region has the DNA TGTGCCAGCAGTGAGCGGACTAGCAACACCGGGGAGCTGTTTTTT. Filled out from reference TRBV2 and TRBJ2-2, the complete variable domain reads EPEVTQTPSHQVTQMGQEVILRCVPISNHLYFYWYRQILGQKVEFLVSFYNNEISEKSEIFDDQFSVERPDGSNFTLKIRSTKLEDSAMYFCASSERTSNTGELFFGEGSRLTVL.

Notes on this clonotype: This may stem from a read error, because a much larger clone lies one nucleotide away. This chain connects TRBV20-1 to TRBJ2-7, with D maybe TRBD2 (5 bases). The length of the CDR3 is 13 residues. CDR1 and CDR2 from the germline V gene are DFQATT and SNEGSKA (reference sequence). Here the CDR3 DNA reads TGCGGTGCTAGAGAGGGCAGCTCCTACGAGCAGTACTTC. Translating gives CGAREGSSYEQYF.

This clonotype was detected ten times or more. V gene TRBV27 combines with J gene TRBJ2-7; a possible D gene is TRBD1 (6 bases). The ends were cut back, 7 bases at V and 4 bases at J, with 17 bases in the middle. The CDR3 runs to 14 residues. Germline lookup yields CDR1 MNHEY and CDR2 SMNVEV (reference sequence). CDR3 sequence: CASTPLGARYEQYF. The CDR3, as DNA: TGTGCCAGCACCCCCCTGGGGGCGCGGTACGAGCAGTACTTC.

With regard to this clonotype: A much larger clone differs from this one at a single base, so this may be a read error. The chain employs TRBV5-1 and TRBJ1-1, with a weak D call TRBD1 (6 bases). Germline lookup yields CDR1 SGHRS and CDR2 YFSETQ. V was clipped by 3 bases and J by 3 bases, with 12 bases between them. The CDR3 runs to 14 residues. CDR3 in DNA: TGCGCCAGCAGCTGCAACAACAGGGACACTGAAGCTTTCTTT. Protein sequence: CASSCNNRDTEAFF. The full variable domain, its missing parts supplied by reference TRBV5-1 and TRBJ1-1, is KAGVTQTPRYLIKTRGQQVTLSCSPISGHRSVSWYQQTPGQGLQFLFEYFSETQRNKGNFPGRFSGRQFSNSRSEMNVSTLELGDSALYLCASSCNNRDTEAFFGQGTRLTVV.

Points on this clonotype: The final CDR3 position lacks the conserved phenylalanine or tryptophan, pointing to a likely read error. The chain joins TRBV3-1 to TRBJ2-2; unclear D gene. The CDR3 spans 15 residues. V was pared by 0 bases and J by 1 base, with 6 bases between. The germline gives CDR1 LGHDT, CDR2 YNNKEL (reference sequence). The DNA for the CDR3 is TGTGCCAGCAGCCAAGATCTTGGGAACACCGGGGAGCTGTTTCTT. Amino acids: CASSQDLGNTGELFL.

The chain recombines TRBV7-3 with TRBJ2-1; no definite D call. Germline V CDR1 and CDR2: SGHTA, FQGTGA. The CDR3 is 15 amino acids. Between the trimmed V and J ends, which lost 2 bases and 0 bases, there was a span of 8 bases. CDR3: CASSLLVSSYNEQFF. The CDR3, as DNA: TGTGCCAGCAGCTTACTGGTGAGCTCCTACAATGAGCAGTTCTTC.

To note about this clonotype: The junction differs from germline at one of its ends, possibly a read error. This chain joins TRBV30 and TRBJ2-3; TRBD2 agrees at 9 bases. The germline V gene encodes CDR1 GTSNPN and CDR2 SVGIG (reference sequence). This CDR3 is built from 15 residues. The CDR3 sequence: CAWGVLAGGLDTQYF. CDR3 nucleotides: TGTGCCTGGGGTGTACTCGCGGGAGGGCTGGATACGCAGTATTTT.

The table lists this clonotype with many counts. The chain uses TRBV20-1 and TRBJ1-1, with a weak D call TRBD1 (6 bases). Trimming took 0 bases from V and 0 from J, leaving 11 bases between them. The CDR3 contains 15 residues. CDR1 DFQATT and CDR2 SNEGSKA come from the germline V gene (reference sequence). The CDR3 loop is CSARDRDNLNTEAFF. In DNA, the CDR3 is TGCAGTGCTAGAGACCGGGACAACCTGAACACTGAAGCTTTCTTT.

The genes are TRBV27 and TRBJ1-5, with TRBD1 matching over 7 bases. J lost 4 bases, V lost 8 bases, and 8 bases had no gene match. CDR3 length: 14 amino acids. The germline V gene has CDR1 MNHEY and CDR2 SMNVEV (reference sequence). CDR3 in DNA: TGTGCCAGCCAGAGAGGACAGGTGAATCAGCCCCAGCATTTT. Translation: CASQRGQVNQPQHF.

This clonotype was observed a handful of times. CDR3 protein: CASSDGLKNEQFF. DNA for the CDR3: TGTGCCAGCAGCGACGGACTAAAAAATGAGCAGTTCTTC. The genes are TRBV7-9 and TRBJ2-1; D may be TRBD2 (6 bases). The CDR3 covers 13 residues. With 5 bases removed from V and 7 bases from J, the gap between germline ends came to 12 bases. Germline lookup yields CDR1 SEHNR and CDR2 FQNEAQ (reference sequence).

This clonotype has only a few counts. The rearrangement uses TRBV27 and TRBJ2-7, with D perhaps TRBD1 (6 bases). The CDR3 is 15 amino acids. Germline CDR1 MNHEY, CDR2 SMNVEV (reference sequence). V was clipped by 3 bases and J by 0 bases, with 12 bases between them. The CDR3 sequence is CASSFGQKSSYEQYF. DNA of the CDR3: TGTGCCAGCAGTTTCGGACAGAAAAGCTCCTACGAGCAGTACTTC.

The chain employs TRBV4-3 and TRBJ1-1, with D hard to call. Deletions cut 0 bases from V and 12 bases from J, with 17 bases between. The CDR3 runs 14 residues. Germline CDR1 is LGHNA and CDR2 is YSLEER. The CDR3 bases are TGCGCCAGCAGCCAAGATAAGCACCGTAGGGAAACTTTCTTT. Translating gives CASSQDKHRRETFF.